This T cell receptor (beta chain) is from a study of T cell responses to AZD1222 COVID-19 vaccine. Regarding the study as a whole: Most donors were white British, females outnumbered males, and clonal diversity was possibly underestimated. Repertoire sampling was restricted to post-peak T cell response timepoints.

Some second doses came at about 4 weeks and others at about 12 weeks; these were pooled. This clone was picked up one time. Antigen specificity is unknown. Clones were sequenced by immunoSEQ multiplex PCR, and TCRdb holds only the in-frame ones, with some missing. The profile shows around 120,000 clones, 86% of them singletons. The material was peripheral blood, obtained 28 days after the second AZD1222 dose. The receptor was isolated from an adult who received the AZD1222 COVID-19 vaccine.

The CDR3 loop reads CASSLKGDYGYTF. For the CDR3, the DNA is TGTGCCAGCAGCTTGAAAGGGGACTATGGCTACACCTTC. V usage is TRBV5-4 and J usage is TRBJ1-2, with D possibly matching TRBD1 (5 bases). In germline, CDR1 is SGHNT, CDR2 YYREEE (reference sequence). Trimming stripped 1 base from V and 3 bases from J, with 7 bases between. This CDR3 comprises 13 residues. Full variable domain (missing parts from reference TRBV5-4 and TRBJ1-2): ETGVTQSPTHLIKTRGQQVTLRCSSQSGHNTVSWYQQALGQGPQFIFQYYREEENGRGNFPPRFSGLQFPNYSSELNVNALELDDSALYLCASSLKGDYGYTFGSGTRLTVV.